Below are 5 T cell receptor beta chains sequenced from a single sample in a study of T cell responses to AZD1222 COVID-19 vaccine (dated by TCRdb to the early 2020s). The time point label on this specimen signifies: baseline before first vaccination. Interpreted using the paper, the treatment or condition label stands for: meningococcal conjugate vaccine given as trial control. Library preparation was by the immunoSEQ multiplex PCR assay. The source is immuneACCESS, and TCRdb retained only in-frame sequences with V and J called. Part of the clones is not carried over; for the studies checked, unresolved V genes explain less than half of this, and the remainder is unexplained. For this sample the table gives about 47,000 clones, of which approximately 79% were detected only once. 20% of the sample rests with the top ten. The sequenced sample was peripheral blood, obtained on day 0 of MenACWY control vaccination. These receptors were obtained from an adult in good health.

This chain links TRBV30 with TRBJ2-7; TRBD2 might be the D (5 bases). The CDR3 runs to 11 residues. The ends were cut back, 7 bases at V and 3 bases at J, with 10 bases in the middle. CDR1 and CDR2 from the germline V gene are GTSNPN and SVGIG (reference sequence). Written as DNA, the CDR3 is TGTGCCTCTACCCGGGGCTACGAGCAGTACTTC. It is translated as CASTRGYEQYF. The full variable domain, its missing parts supplied by reference TRBV30 and TRBJ2-7, is SQTIHQWPATLVQPVGSPLSLECTVEGTSNPNLYWYRQAAGRGLQLLFYSVGIGQISSEVPQNLSASRPQDRQFILSSKKLLLSDSGFYLCASTRGYEQYFGPGTRLTVT.

The chain combines TRBV3-1 (or the pseudogene TRBV3-2) with TRBJ2-7; 8 nucleotides align to TRBD2. Germline V lookup: CDR1 LGHDT, CDR2 YNNKEL (reference sequence). The CDR3 spans 17 residues. V lost 4 bases to trimming and J lost 0 bases; unmatched junction nucleotides: 11. In nucleotides, the CDR3 is TGTGCCAGCAGCCGGAGGCTAGCGGGTACACCCTCCTACGAGCAGTACTTC. Residues: CASSRRLAGTPSYEQYF.

The gene calls are TRBV19 and TRBJ1-2; 7 nucleotides match TRBD1. The V segment lost 5 bases and the J segment 0 bases; nucleotides outside the gene matches: 18. The CDR3 extends over 19 amino acids. The germline V gene has CDR1 LNHDA and CDR2 SQIVND (reference sequence). The DNA for the CDR3 is TGTGCCAGTAGTCCCTTACCGGGACAGCGCTTAAATTCTAACTATGGCTACACCTTC. Its protein product is CASSPLPGQRLNSNYGYTF.

This chain uses TRBV5-6 with TRBJ2-1, with 12 bases lining up with TRBD2. V lost 4 bases, J lost 2 bases, and 4 bases stayed unmatched. The CDR3 has 16 residues. CDR1 and CDR2 (germline): SGHDT, YYEEEE. CDR3 sequence: CASSLRTSGTYNEQFF. As DNA, the CDR3 is TGTGCCAGCAGCCTCCGGACTAGCGGGACCTACAATGAGCAGTTCTTC.

V usage is TRBV7-6 and J usage is TRBJ1-3; tentative D call: TRBD1 (5 bases). Per germline, CDR1 SGHVS and CDR2 FNYEAQ. CDR3 length: 15 residues. Trimming took 5 bases from V and 2 from J, leaving 13 bases between them. CDR3 nucleotides: TGTGCCAGCAGCGCAGGGTTTGGGACTGGAAACACCATATATTTT. This sequence encodes CASSAGFGTGNTIYF.